This TCR beta chain was identified during a study of early T cells in non-severe SARS-CoV-2 infection. The ends lost 4 bases at V and 7 bases at J; junction bases unmatched: 12. Germline V gene data show CDR1 as GTSNPN and CDR2 as SVGIG (reference sequence). The CDR3 has 15 residues. This clonotype showed up many times. In TCRdb, the 5' RACE reads were re-called with MiXCR into one record per CDR3 protein. The sample carries 68,000 or so distinct CDR3 sequences, 10% to 15% recorded once. The clonotype comes from an adult who was a healthcare worker with PCR-confirmed SARS-CoV-2 infection or an uninfected control (not recorded which). Specimen: whole blood. The chain has TRBV30 and TRBJ2-5; TRBD2 aligns across 10 bases. CDR3 region: CAWTSGGAPFGTQYF. The CDR3 DNA sequence: TGTGCCTGGACTAGCGGGGGAGCACCATTCGGGACCCAGTACTTC.